This TCR beta chain is from a study of cytomegalovirus exposure and HLA in healthy donors. General observations from the study: Rarity held for most TCR sequences, but there were some public TCRs that occurred in many donors. An Asian-associated ancestry cluster reportedly showed fewer N-insertions than the roughly 600-donor mean in a later analysis. In a later analysis, HLA-associated TCR beta chains were more clonally expanded than equally common others.

The CDR3 loop spans 12 amino acids. The V gene's germline CDR1 is SGHTA and CDR2 FQGTGA. Trimming removed 5 bases from V and 7 bases from J; junction bases left unmatched: 4. As to this clone: What it recognizes is unknown.

Vbeta (60) and Jbeta (13) primers were used in the PCR. Using immunoSEQ multiplex PCR, the repertoire was profiled, and TCRdb retains in-frame clones only, with some absent. The table shows 270,000 or so clones, with about nine tenths occurring only once. This receptor was obtained from a girl aged 2-10 years in good health and CMV-seronegative. The chain recombines TRBV7-3 with TRBJ1-1, with 7 bases aligning to TRBD1. Input material: PBMCs. CDR3 nucleotide sequence: TGTGCCAGCAGCGCAGGGGGTGATGAAGCTTTCTTT. It is translated as CASSAGGDEAFF.